This T cell receptor (beta chain) was captured in a study of identical twins. Regarding the study as a whole: Zero-insertion findings could be partly confounded by invariant cells (MAIT and iNKT cells). Cord blood's abundant beta clonotypes had fewer insertions, unlike memory repertoires.

This clonotype was found a few times. Its specificity is not known. From germline, CDR1 is MNHEY and CDR2 SMNVEV (reference sequence). Trimming left V 7 bases short and J 0 bases short, with 6 bases between. There are 13 residues in the CDR3. TCRdb recomputed calls from the 5' RACE reads with MiXCR, one row per CDR3 protein. The sample lists approximately 230,000 distinct CDR3 sequences, 6.5% to 8% occurring once. A further study also used this sample, focusing on T cells expressing NK-cell markers. That source adds: Underlying the TCR beta repertoires were sorted CD3+CD56+NKG2C+, CD3+CD56+NKG2C- and CD3+CD56-NKG2C+ T cells. Of CD8+ T cells, about 1.0-8% belonged to dominant NKG2C+ clonotypes in five or six donors.

The sequenced sample was CD8+ T cells sorted from blood. The J gene is TRBJ1-4, the V gene TRBV27, with D hard to call. The TCR was taken from a woman between 18 and 29 years old in good health. CDR3 sequence: CASTAATNEKLFF. CDR3 DNA: TGTGCCAGCACGGCTGCAACTAATGAAAAACTGTTTTTT.